The 29 T cell receptor beta chains below come from one sample, sequenced in a study of T cell responses to AZD1222 COVID-19 vaccine listed by TCRdb under 2021. Library construction relied on the immunoSEQ multiplex PCR assay. Not all clones reach the TCRdb copy of this immuneACCESS table, which keeps in-frame sequences only. Checked studies attribute under half of the gap to unresolved V genes and leave the rest unexplained. This sample is represented by 60,000 to 80,000 clones; about 78% of them were singletons. The top ten hold around 45% of the sample. The time point label, read with the paper, signifies: about 28 days (+/-7) after the second vaccine dose. The input for sequencing was peripheral blood, taken 28 days after the second AZD1222 dose. Receptors originate from an adult who received the AZD1222 COVID-19 vaccine.

The chain couples TRBV6-5 to TRBJ2-3; D uncertain. Germline CDR1 MNHEY, CDR2 SVGAGI. The CDR3 covers 12 residues. V was cut by 6 bases and J by 7 bases, with 11 bases left in between. In nucleotides, the CDR3 is TGTGCCAGCAGAGCTCGCTCCTATACGCAGTATTTT. Encoded protein: CASRARSYTQYF.

The chain combines TRBV12-5 with TRBJ2-7; TRBD1 matches 7 bases. The V gene's germline CDR1 is LGHNT and CDR2 FRNRAP. Trimming at V came to 5 bases and at J to 5 bases, leaving 6 bases not matched to a gene. This CDR3 has 13 residues. The CDR3 bases are TGTGCTAGTGGTAAAGACACAGGGGACGAGCAGTACTTC. This translates into CASGKDTGDEQYF.

The genes are TRBV19 and TRBJ1-2; 9 nucleotides align to TRBD1. CDR3 length: 17 residues. With V trimmed by 3 bases and J by 5 bases, 13 bases remained unmatched. Germline V gene sequence: CDR1 LNHDA, CDR2 SQIVND (reference sequence). CDR3: CASSMGQGAREAYGYTF. The CDR3, as DNA: TGTGCCAGTAGTATGGGACAGGGTGCTAGGGAGGCGTATGGCTACACCTTC. Complete variable domain (other parts from reference TRBV19 and TRBJ1-2): DGGITQSPKYLFRKEGQNVTLSCEQNLNHDAMYWYRQDPGQGLRLIYYSQIVNDFQKGDIAEGYSVSREKKESFPLTVTSAQKNPTAFYLCASSMGQGAREAYGYTFGSGTRLTVV.

There are a few counts of this clone. The chain employs TRBV5-6 and TRBJ1-2; D might be TRBD1 (5 bases). V was cut by 1 base and J by 8 bases, with 15 bases left in between. Germline CDR1 and CDR2: SGHDT and YYEEEE. This CDR3 contains 14 residues. CDR3 bases: TGTGCCAGCAGCTTGAAGTCCCAGGGTTCGGGCTACACCTTC. Translation gives CASSLKSQGSGYTF.

The CDR3 is CASSPSSTDTQYF. In nucleotides, the CDR3 is TGTGCCAGCAGCCCGTCTAGCACAGATACGCAGTATTTT. The chain combines TRBV7-9 with TRBJ2-3; D is undetermined. The CDR3 length is 13 residues. CDR1 is SEHNR and CDR2 is FQNEAQ in the germline V gene (reference sequence). Trimming took 5 bases from V and 0 from J, leaving 6 bases between them.

The chain carries TRBV28 and TRBJ2-1; D unclear. V was trimmed by 5 bases and J by 6 bases, leaving 2 bases between them. The CDR3 is made up of 10 amino acids. The germline CDR1 and CDR2 sequences are MDHEN and SYDVKM. The CDR3 loop is CASSVNEQFF. Written as DNA, the CDR3 is TGTGCCAGCAGTGTCAATGAGCAGTTCTTC.

The chain employs TRBV2 and TRBJ2-5, with D hard to call. CDR1 is SNHLY, CDR2 FYNNEI, per germline. CDR3 size: 12 residues. Trimming took 2 bases from V and 5 from J, leaving 6 bases between them. CDR3 amino acids: CASSEIPETQYF. CDR3 DNA sequence: TGTGCCAGCAGTGAAATCCCCGAGACCCAGTACTTC.

The count of this clone is one. The gene calls are TRBV7-2 and TRBJ2-1; 9 bases match TRBD1. Germline CDR1 reads SGHTA; CDR2 reads FQGNSA. Unmatched junction bases numbered 11, after V lost 5 bases and J lost 9 bases. The CDR3 contains 15 residues. CDR3 amino acids: CASSDRDRAVPEQFF. Here the CDR3 DNA reads TGTGCCAGCAGCGACCGGGACAGGGCTGTTCCTGAGCAGTTCTTC.

This chain links TRBV7-9 with TRBJ2-7, with D possibly matching TRBD1 (5 bases). Per the germline V gene, CDR1 is SEHNR and CDR2 is FQNEAQ (reference sequence). The V and J ends lost 3 bases and 2 bases respectively, with 17 bases between them. CDR3 length equals 16 residues. Here the CDR3 DNA reads TGTGCCAGCAGCTTGGACATTTTTTTCCTACCCTACGAGCAGTACTTC. Encoded protein: CASSLDIFFLPYEQYF.

The J gene is TRBJ2-7, the V gene TRBV9; weak D call: TRBD2 (5 bases). Germline V gives CDR1 SGDLS, CDR2 YYNGEE. Trimming stripped 4 bases from V and 0 bases from J, with 17 bases between. CDR3 length: 16 residues. In DNA, the CDR3 is TGTGCCAGCAGCCCCCGGTCTAGCCCGAGCTCCTACGAGCAGTACTTC. Amino acid sequence: CASSPRSSPSSYEQYF.

The chain links TRBV7-3 to TRBJ2-1; TRBD2 matches at 8 bases. This CDR3 has 14 residues. The germline gives CDR1 SGHTA, CDR2 FQGTGA. J lost 3 bases, V lost 5 bases, and 3 bases had no gene match. CDR3 residues: CASSRGGLYNEQFF. The CDR3, as DNA: TGTGCCAGCAGCCGCGGGGGGCTCTACAATGAGCAGTTCTTC. Variable domain in full (rest from reference TRBV7-3 and TRBJ2-1): GAGVSQTPSNKVTEKGKYVELRCDPISGHTALYWYRQSLGQGPEFLIYFQGTGAADDSGLPNDRFFAVRPEGSVSTLKIQRTERGDSAVYLCASSRGGLYNEQFFGPGTRLTVL.

The rearrangement joins TRBV3-1 (or the pseudogene TRBV3-2) to TRBJ2-5; D is undetermined. Germline lookup yields CDR1 LGHDT and CDR2 YNNKEL (reference sequence). There are 13 residues in the CDR3. Trimming cost V 2 bases and J 1 base, with 5 bases left between them. The CDR3 coding sequence is TGTGCCAGCAGCCAACAGGTCCAAGAGACCCAGTACTTC. Protein product: CASSQQVQETQYF.

This clone showed up just a few times. The V gene is TRBV4-2, the J gene TRBJ2-1, with D perhaps TRBD2 (7 bases). The germline V and J ends were trimmed by 1 base and 8 bases, with 18 bases remaining between them. CDR3 length equals 16 residues. Germline V lookup: CDR1 LGHNA, CDR2 YNFKEQ. CDR3 nucleotides: TGTGCCAGCAGCCAAGTAGGTCGGGGGGCAGGTGATGAGCAGTTCTTC. Protein: CASSQVGRGAGDEQFF.

The rearrangement uses TRBV14 and TRBJ2-5, with TRBD2 as a possible D gene (7 bases). Trimming shortened V by 0 bases and J by 5 bases, and 19 bases separated the two germline ends. The CDR3 sequence is 17 residues long. Germline-derived CDR1 and CDR2 are SGHDN and FVKESK. CDR3 DNA: TGTGCCAGCAGCCAAGATGGGGGGGGCGAGTGGGACGAGACCCAGTACTTC. Translating it yields CASSQDGGGEWDETQYF.

V and J are TRBV19 and TRBJ1-2; D is uncertain. CDR1 is LNHDA and CDR2 is SQIVND in the germline V gene (reference sequence). The CDR3 is made up of 12 amino acids. The ends were cut back, 3 bases at V and 5 bases at J, with 7 bases in the middle. CDR3 coding DNA: TGTGCCAGTAGTATTGCTCCATATGGCTACACCTTC. As protein: CASSIAPYGYTF.

V is TRBV18 and J is TRBJ2-3; 8 nucleotides agree with TRBD2. The CDR3 is 15 residues long. Trimming removed 5 bases from V and 5 bases from J; junction bases left unmatched: 9. Germline V gene sequence: CDR1 KGHSH, CDR2 LQKENI. The CDR3 nucleotides read TGTGCCAGCTCATCGTACAGCGGGGGCTTAGATACGCAGTATTTT. Encoded protein: CASSSYSGGLDTQYF.

This rearrangement joins TRBV4-2 to TRBJ2-7; D remains ambiguous. V lost 4 bases to trimming and J lost 4 bases, with 14 bases between them. Germline V gives CDR1 LGHNA, CDR2 YNFKEQ. CDR3 length: 14 residues. As DNA, the CDR3 is TGTGCCAGCAGCCCGACTCTGGGGTGGTACGAGCAGTACTTC. Amino acid sequence: CASSPTLGWYEQYF.

The rearrangement links TRBV5-4 to TRBJ1-2; D unresolved. The CDR3 totals 13 residues. Germline CDR1 and CDR2: SGHNT and YYREEE (reference sequence). Trimming took off 0 bases at V and 4 bases at J, with 7 bases between the two ends. The CDR3 DNA reads as TGTGCCAGCAGCTTGGAACCAACCTATGGCTACACCTTC. Translation gives CASSLEPTYGYTF.

In its sample, this clone was seen many times. The chain employs TRBV2 and TRBJ2-2; a weak D match, TRBD1 (5 bases). The CDR3 sequence is 14 residues long. Per the germline V gene, CDR1 is SNHLY and CDR2 is FYNNEI. The V and J ends lost 4 bases and 1 base respectively, with 7 bases between them. The CDR3 DNA reads as TGTGCCAGCAGTGTGACAGTGAACACCGGGGAGCTGTTTTTT. Translated: CASSVTVNTGELFF.

This chain uses TRBV29-1 with TRBJ1-6; D possibly corresponds to TRBD1 (6 bases). The CDR3 contains 13 residues. Looked up from germline, CDR1 is SQVTM and CDR2 is ANQGSEA. V was trimmed by 4 bases and J by 5 bases, leaving 9 bases between them. CDR3 coding DNA: TGCAGCGTTGGGGGGCTCGATAATTCACCCCTCCACTTT. This gives the protein CSVGGLDNSPLHF.

The V and J genes are TRBV5-8 and TRBJ1-2, with 7 bases that match TRBD1. V was pared by 3 bases and J by 0 bases, with 5 bases of the junction left unmatched. The germline V gene encodes CDR1 SGHTS and CDR2 YDEGEE. The CDR3 spans 15 residues. Here the CDR3 DNA reads TGTGCCAGCAGCTGGGGGACAGAAACTAACTATGGCTACACCTTC. Protein: CASSWGTETNYGYTF.

The chain uses TRBV11-2 and TRBJ1-6; D ambiguous. The length of the CDR3 is 14 residues. The V gene's germline CDR1 is SGHAT and CDR2 FQNNGV. V gave up 0 bases and J gave up 8 bases, with 8 bases separating them. CDR3 sequence (DNA): TGTGCCAGCAGCTTAGACGGAGGCCATTCACCCCTCCACTTT. Translating it yields CASSLDGGHSPLHF.

This clone occurred once. V usage is TRBV6-4 and J usage is TRBJ2-1, with 10 bases aligning to TRBD2. CDR3 size: 16 residues. Germline V gene sequence: CDR1 MRHNA, CDR2 SNTAGT. The junction had 11 bases not matched to a gene; V was cut back by 5 bases and J by 7 bases. The CDR3 DNA sequence: TGTGCCAGCAGTCCGGACGGGACTAGCGCACAAAATGAGCAGTTCTTC. This encodes CASSPDGTSAQNEQFF.

There are a few counts of this clone. The chain uses TRBV7-2 and TRBJ1-1; TRBD1 might be the D (5 bases). The CDR3 is 13 amino acids. V was shortened by 3 bases and J by 6 bases, with 11 bases between the two germline ends. Per germline, CDR1 SGHTA and CDR2 FQGNSA. The CDR3 coding sequence is TGTGCCAGCAGCTTTGGGGGGGGACCTGAAGCTTTCTTT. Protein: CASSFGGGPEAFF. Complete variable domain (other parts from reference TRBV7-2 and TRBJ1-1): GAGVSQSPSNKVTEKGKDVELRCDPISGHTALYWYRQSLGQGLEFLIYFQGNSAPDKSGLPSDRFSAERTGGSVSTLTIQRTQQEDSAVYLCASSFGGGPEAFFGQGTRLTVV.

This chain links TRBV10-3 with TRBJ1-3; D not resolved. The V and J ends lost 0 bases and 4 bases respectively, with 1 base between them. The germline V gene encodes CDR1 ENHRY and CDR2 SYGVKD. The CDR3 has 12 residues. CDR3 sequence: CAISESGNTIYF. CDR3 sequence (DNA): TGTGCCATCAGTGAGTCGGGAAACACCATATATTTT.

This chain links TRBV30 with TRBJ1-5; tentatively, D is TRBD1 (5 bases). The V end was cut by 0 bases, the J end by 4 bases, with 16 bases between. Germline loops: CDR1 GTSNPN, CDR2 SVGIG (reference sequence). The CDR3 sequence is 16 residues long. The chain's CDR3 is CAWSVGVTHTNQPQHF. The CDR3 DNA reads TGTGCCTGGAGTGTAGGGGTGACTCACACAAATCAGCCCCAGCATTTT. Together with reference TRBV30 and TRBJ1-5, the CDR3 gives the full variable domain: SQTIHQWPATLVQPVGSPLSLECTVEGTSNPNLYWYRQAAGRGLQLLFYSVGIGQISSEVPQNLSASRPQDRQFILSSKKLLLSDSGFYLCAWSVGVTHTNQPQHFGDGTRLSIL.

This chain connects TRBV30 to TRBJ2-7; D is unresolved. Germline-derived CDR1 and CDR2 are GTSNPN and SVGIG (reference sequence). Trimming took 2 bases from V and 10 from J, leaving 9 bases between them. This CDR3 has 10 amino acids. The CDR3 coding sequence is TGTGCCTGGAGTAATACCAACCAGTACTTC. It yields the protein CAWSNTNQYF.

The chain employs TRBV20-1 and TRBJ1-2, with D hard to call. The CDR3 is 11 residues long. With 6 bases removed from V and 5 bases from J, the gap between germline ends came to 10 bases. From germline, CDR1 is DFQATT and CDR2 SNEGSKA (reference sequence). CDR3 amino acids: CSATPGYGYTF. CDR3 nucleotides: TGCAGTGCCACCCCGGGTTATGGCTACACCTTC.

The V and J genes are TRBV7-2 and TRBJ1-1, with D unresolved. This CDR3 spans 15 amino acids. The V gene lost 4 bases and the J gene lost 1 base, with 13 bases spanning the gap. Germline V CDR1 and CDR2: SGHTA, FQGNSA. This chain's CDR3 is CASSSRGTSNTEAFF. The CDR3, as DNA: TGTGCCAGCAGCTCCCGGGGTACATCGAACACTGAAGCTTTCTTT.